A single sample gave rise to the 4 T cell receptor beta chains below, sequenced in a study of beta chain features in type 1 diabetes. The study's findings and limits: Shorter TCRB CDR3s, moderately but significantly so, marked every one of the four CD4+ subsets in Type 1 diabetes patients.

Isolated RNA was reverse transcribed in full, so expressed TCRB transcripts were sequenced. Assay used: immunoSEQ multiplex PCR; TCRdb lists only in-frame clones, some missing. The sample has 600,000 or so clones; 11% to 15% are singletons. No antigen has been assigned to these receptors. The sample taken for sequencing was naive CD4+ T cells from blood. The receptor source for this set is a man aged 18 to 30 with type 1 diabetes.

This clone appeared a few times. The CDR3 reads CASSVQAERTNYGYTF. CDR3 nucleotides: TGTGCCAGCAGCGTACAGGCGGAACGAACTAACTATGGCTACACCTTC. The chain links TRBV9 to TRBJ1-2; no clear D. CDR1 is SGDLS, CDR2 YYNGEE, per germline. V was clipped by 1 base and J by 0 bases, with 13 bases between them. The CDR3 sequence is 16 residues long.

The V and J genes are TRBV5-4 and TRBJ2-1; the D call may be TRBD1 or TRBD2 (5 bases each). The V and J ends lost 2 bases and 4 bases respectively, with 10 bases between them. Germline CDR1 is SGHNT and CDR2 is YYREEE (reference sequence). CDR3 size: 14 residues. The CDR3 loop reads CASSFRDGYNEQFF. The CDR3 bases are TGTGCCAGCAGCTTCCGGGACGGTTACAATGAGCAGTTCTTC.

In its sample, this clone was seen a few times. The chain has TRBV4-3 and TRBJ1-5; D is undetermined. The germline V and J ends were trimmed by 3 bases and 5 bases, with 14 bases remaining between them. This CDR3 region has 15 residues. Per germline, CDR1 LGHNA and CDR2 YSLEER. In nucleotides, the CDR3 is TGCGCCAGCAGCCACCGGTTTGTTCCTCATCAGCCCCAGCATTTT. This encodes CASSHRFVPHQPQHF.

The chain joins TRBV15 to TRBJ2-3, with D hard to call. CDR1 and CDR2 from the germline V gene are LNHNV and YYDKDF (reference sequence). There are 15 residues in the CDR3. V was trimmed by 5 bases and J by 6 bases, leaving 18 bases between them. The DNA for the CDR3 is TGTGCCACCAGCCACCCCCCCGGCTCCGCGGATACGCAGTATTTT. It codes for CATSHPPGSADTQYF.